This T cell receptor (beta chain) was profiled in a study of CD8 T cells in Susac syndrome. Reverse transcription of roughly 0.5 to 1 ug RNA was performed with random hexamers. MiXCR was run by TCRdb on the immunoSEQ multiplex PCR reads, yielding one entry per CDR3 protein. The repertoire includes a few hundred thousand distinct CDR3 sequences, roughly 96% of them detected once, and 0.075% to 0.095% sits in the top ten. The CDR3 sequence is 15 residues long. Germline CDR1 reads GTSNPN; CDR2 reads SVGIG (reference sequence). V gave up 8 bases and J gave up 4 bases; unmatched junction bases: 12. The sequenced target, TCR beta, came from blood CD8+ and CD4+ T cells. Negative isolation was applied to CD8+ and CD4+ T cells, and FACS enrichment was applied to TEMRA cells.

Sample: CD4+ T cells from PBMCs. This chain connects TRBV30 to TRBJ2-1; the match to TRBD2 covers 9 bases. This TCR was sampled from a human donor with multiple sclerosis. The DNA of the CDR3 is TGTGCCAGATCTTTAGGGACTAGCCTATACAATGAGCAGTTCTTC. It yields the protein CARSLGTSLYNEQFF.